The sequence of this TCR beta chain was determined in a study of blood T cell repertoires in COVID-19. Overall study context: The study drew acute and convalescent COVID-19 samples from the United States, Italy and Spain. Sources were T cells, B-cell-depleted T cells, or PBMCs; the material itself was cDNA or gDNA.

With respect to this clone: Different DNA sequences within this sample yield the same CDR3.

CDR3 length equals 15 residues. CDR1 KGHSH and CDR2 LQKENI come from the germline V gene. V was pared by 4 bases and J by 3 bases, with 3 bases of the junction left unmatched. Authors' processing steps: Nucleated cell number was recorded as an estimate derived from reference gene primer amplification. Clones were sequenced by immunoSEQ multiplex PCR, and TCRdb holds only the in-frame ones, with some missing. V, J and clone size are taken as reported in that table, and D and trimming were inferred from the DNA itself. The sample includes around 260,000 clones, around 90% of them seen just once. Sequencing used peripheral blood. The origin of this receptor is a woman aged 35 to 49 who had recovered from COVID-19. The chain links TRBV18 to TRBJ2-2; 9 bases agree with TRBD1. The CDR3 loop reads CASSLGQGDTGELFF. CDR3 coding DNA: TGTGCCAGCTCACTGGGACAGGGTGACACCGGGGAGCTGTTTTTT. Filled out from reference TRBV18 and TRBJ2-2, the complete variable domain reads NAGVMQNPRHLVRRRGQEARLRCSPMKGHSHVYWYRQLPEEGLKFMVYLQKENIIDESGMPKERFSAEFPKEGPSILRIQQVVRGDSAAYFCASSLGQGDTGELFFGEGSRLTVL.